What follows are 15 T cell receptor beta chains derived from one specimen sequenced in a study of T cell clones after liver transplantation (dated by TCRdb to between 2019 and 2020). Library preparation was by the immunoSEQ multiplex PCR assay. As stored in TCRdb, this immuneACCESS dataset retains in-frame rearrangements with V and J assigned. A fraction of the clones does not appear; measured against another copy, unresolved V genes explain less than half of the discrepancy, and the remainder lacks a known reason. The sample has under 90,000 clones on record, around 80% of them singletons. In total, the top ten clones hold about 0.64% of the sample. Read against the paper, the sample's time point label means: pre-transplant. This specimen consisted of CD4+ T cells from blood, obtained before liver transplant. All receptors come from a human donor who received a liver transplant.

This clone was observed a handful of times. The rearrangement links TRBV2 to TRBJ2-5; D possibly matches TRBD1 or TRBD2 (7 bases each). Per germline, CDR1 SNHLY and CDR2 FYNNEI. This CDR3 region has 15 residues. The V end lost 0 bases, the J end lost 8 bases, and 16 bases lay between the germline ends. CDR3 in amino acids: CASSEAPGGRATQYF. The CDR3 coding sequence is TGTGCCAGCAGTGAAGCACCAGGGGGGAGGGCTACCCAGTACTTC.

This clone was detected a few times. The V call is TRBV7-9, the J call TRBJ1-1; possibly TRBD1 for D (6 bases). Deletions cut 7 bases from V and 5 bases from J, with 23 bases between. The germline gives CDR1 SEHNR, CDR2 FQNEAQ (reference sequence). The CDR3 runs to 16 residues. In nucleotides, the CDR3 is TGTGCCAGCATCCTCGAAGGCTTGGGGGCTCAAACTGAAGCTTTCTTT. Its translation: CASILEGLGAQTEAFF.

The V call is TRBV27, the J call TRBJ2-1, with unresolved D. Between the trimmed V and J ends, which lost 5 bases and 5 bases, there was a span of 19 bases. The V gene's germline CDR1 is MNHEY and CDR2 SMNVEV (reference sequence). The CDR3 covers 16 residues. CDR3 nucleotide sequence: TGTGCCAGCAGTCCCTTCGTGGGGATCAGCAACAATGAGCAGTTCTTC. It translates to CASSPFVGISNNEQFF.

The chain recombines TRBV2 with TRBJ2-5, with TRBD2 matching 7 bases. After removal of 7 bases from V and 5 bases from J, the junction contained 13 bases not matched to a gene. This CDR3 spans 15 amino acids. CDR1 and CDR2 from the germline V gene are SNHLY and FYNNEI. The CDR3 DNA sequence: TGTGCCAGCACTAGGACACTAGCGACGGGGGAGACCCAGTACTTC. Protein: CASTRTLATGETQYF. Together with reference TRBV2 and TRBJ2-5, the CDR3 gives the full variable domain: EPEVTQTPSHQVTQMGQEVILRCVPISNHLYFYWYRQILGQKVEFLVSFYNNEISEKSEIFDDQFSVERPDGSNFTLKIRSTKLEDSAMYFCASTRTLATGETQYFGPGTRLLVL.

The CDR3 loop reads CASSLIGVNTGELFF. CDR3 nucleotides: TGCGCCAGCAGCTTGATAGGGGTAAACACCGGGGAGCTGTTTTTT. The chain carries TRBV5-1 and TRBJ2-2; tentatively, D is TRBD1 (5 bases). The CDR3 has 15 residues. V lost 1 base, J lost 2 bases, and 9 bases lay in between. CDR1 SGHRS and CDR2 YFSETQ come from the germline V gene.

The rearrangement links TRBV28 to TRBJ2-3; TRBD2 matches at 10 bases. The CDR3 has 14 residues. CDR1 and CDR2 (germline): MDHEN, SYDVKM. The J segment lost 0 bases and the V segment lost 7 bases, leaving 1 base of the junction unmatched. CDR3: CASKAGGSTDTQYF. For the CDR3, the DNA is TGTGCCAGCAAAGCGGGAGGGAGCACAGATACGCAGTATTTT.

This chain connects TRBV6-1 to TRBJ1-5; 8 bases are shared with TRBD1. V lost 10 bases and J lost 4; bases outside the gene matches: 3. Looked up from germline, CDR1 is MNHNS and CDR2 is SASEGT. This CDR3 is built from 12 residues. The CDR3 nucleotides are TGTGCCATTAACAGGGGGAATCAGCCCCAGCATTTT. Translating gives CAINRGNQPQHF.

The chain employs TRBV29-1 and TRBJ1-1, with TRBD1 matching 7 bases. CDR1 is SQVTM and CDR2 is ANQGSEA in the germline V gene. This CDR3 region has 13 residues. V trimming: 6 bases; J trimming: 0 bases; junction bases outside the gene matches: 4. The CDR3 DNA reads as TGCAGCGTCTACAGGGGTCTGAACACTGAAGCTTTCTTT. This encodes CSVYRGLNTEAFF.

The chain carries TRBV6-5 and TRBJ1-1; 7 nucleotides agree with TRBD1. Trimming cost V 5 bases and J 6 bases; bases outside gene matches: 6. CDR1 and CDR2 (germline): MNHEY, SVGAGI. This CDR3 region has 13 residues. CDR3: CASSRQGTPEAFF. The DNA for the CDR3 is TGTGCCAGCAGTCGACAGGGAACCCCTGAAGCTTTCTTT.

The genes are TRBV11-2 and TRBJ2-1; D is undetermined. CDR3 size: 15 residues. The V gene lost 1 base and the J gene lost 7 bases, with 14 bases spanning the gap. CDR1 is SGHAT and CDR2 is FQNNGV in the germline V gene. CDR3: CASSLAADQTNEQFF. The CDR3 DNA reads as TGTGCCAGCAGCTTAGCGGCAGACCAAACGAATGAGCAGTTCTTC. The complete variable domain, with remaining parts taken from reference TRBV11-2 and TRBJ2-1, reads EAGVAQSPRYKIIEKRQSVAFWCNPISGHATLYWYQQILGQGPKLLIQFQNNGVVDDSQLPKDRFSAERLKGVDSTLKIQPAKLEDSAVYLCASSLAADQTNEQFFGPGTRLTVL.

The chain combines TRBV6-1 with TRBJ2-7, with D unclear. The CDR3 sequence is 13 residues long. V was pared by 3 bases and J by 7 bases, with 13 bases between. Germline assignment: CDR1 MNHNS and CDR2 SASEGT. The CDR3 DNA is TGTGCCAGCAGTGACAACGTTGGATGGGAGCAGTACTTC. Its protein is CASSDNVGWEQYF.

This clone was observed a handful of times. The chain uses TRBV19 and TRBJ2-7; maybe TRBD1 (5 bases). The CDR3 runs to 14 residues. V was cut by 6 bases and J by 5 bases, with 17 bases left in between. In germline, CDR1 is LNHDA, CDR2 SQIVND (reference sequence). The DNA for the CDR3 is TGTGCCAGTAGCCGTCAGGGCTACCCCAACGAGCAGTACTTC. It is translated as CASSRQGYPNEQYF.

This clone was picked up a small number of times. V usage is TRBV18 and J usage is TRBJ2-1; tentatively, D is TRBD2 (6 bases). In germline, CDR1 is KGHSH, CDR2 LQKENI. Deletions cut 1 base from V and 9 bases from J, with 10 bases between. This CDR3 spans 13 amino acids. The CDR3 sequence: CASSPLERVEQFF. CDR3 DNA: TGTGCCAGCTCACCACTCGAGCGGGTTGAGCAGTTCTTC.

The chain recombines TRBV5-1 with TRBJ2-3; 16 bases fit TRBD2. The CDR3 length is 16 residues. V gave up 7 bases and J gave up 5 bases; unmatched junction bases: 7. Germline-derived CDR1 and CDR2 are SGHRS and YFSETQ. CDR3 nucleotide sequence: TGCGCCAGCCGCCCGGGACTAGCGGGGGGGGGAGATACGCAGTATTTT. Protein: CASRPGLAGGGDTQYF.

V gene TRBV6-5 combines with J gene TRBJ2-7, with TRBD2 as a possible D gene (6 bases). Trimming removed 5 bases from V and 2 bases from J, with 10 bases in between. CDR3 length: 13 residues. CDR1 and CDR2 from the germline V gene are MNHEY and SVGAGI. This CDR3 is CASSPREPYEQYF. CDR3 nucleotides: TGTGCCAGCAGTCCCCGGGAGCCCTACGAGCAGTACTTC.